The T cell receptor (beta chain) described here comes from a study of cytomegalovirus exposure and HLA in healthy donors. Germline V gene data show CDR1 as SNHLY and CDR2 as FYNNEI. CDR3 length: 14 amino acids. The V and J ends lost 5 bases and 2 bases respectively, with 12 bases between them. This clone was recorded a few times. The antigen remains unidentified. Amplification used 60 Vbeta primers and 13 Jbeta primers. Here immunoSEQ multiplex PCR was the method, and the copy in TCRdb shows in-frame clones only, minus some. The top ten hold approximately 1.5% of the sample, which has approximately 170,000 clones, approximately 71% seen once. Findings and caveats of the study: Using the classifier, cytomegalovirus status was reportedly diagnosed with high specificity and sensitivity. TRBV6-2, TRBV6-3 and some other V segments were unresolvable in 87-base-pair reads.

Sequencing was performed on PBMCs. The source of this sequence is a man aged 50 to 59 in good health and CMV-seronegative. The rearrangement joins TRBV2 to TRBJ1-1; D unclear. This CDR3 reads CASSLLTVNTEAFF. CDR3 bases: TGTGCCAGCAGTCTACTTACGGTTAACACTGAAGCTTTCTTT.